These 10 T cell receptor beta chains were all obtained from the same sample, sequenced in a study of control samples from healthy donors and cancer patients. Sequencing used immunoSEQ multiplex PCR; TCRdb keeps in-frame clones, though not all of them. The table includes some 71,000 clones, 85% to 90% detected once. The sample was PBMCs. The receptors originated from a man in his sixties with lung cancer.

This rearrangement joins TRBV30 to TRBJ1-1; tentative D call: TRBD1 (5 bases). Germline assignment: CDR1 GTSNPN and CDR2 SVGIG (reference sequence). The CDR3 sequence is 12 residues long. Trimming took 4 bases from V and 4 from J, leaving 10 bases between them. The CDR3 DNA is TGTGCCTGGACTAGGACACTCACTGAAGCTTTCTTT. Protein sequence: CAWTRTLTEAFF.

V usage is TRBV27 and J usage is TRBJ2-6; D is ambiguous. Germline V gene sequence: CDR1 MNHEY, CDR2 SMNVEV (reference sequence). The V end was cut by 3 bases, the J end by 2 bases, with 8 bases between. The CDR3 loop spans 15 amino acids. The CDR3 DNA reads as TGTGCCAGCAGTTTTATGGGTGCTGGGGCCAACGTCCTGACTTTC. It codes for CASSFMGAGANVLTF.

The sample holds one count of this clone. The chain recombines TRBV30 with TRBJ2-3; 8 bases are shared with TRBD2. There are 14 residues in the CDR3. The V gene's germline CDR1 is GTSNPN and CDR2 SVGIG (reference sequence). J lost 1 base, V lost 8 bases, and 8 bases had no gene match. CDR3 amino acids: CASRLRGGTDTQYF. The CDR3 region has the DNA TGTGCCAGCCGGTTGCGGGGGGGCACAGATACGCAGTATTTT.

This sequence joins TRBV10-1 and TRBJ2-7, with 8 bases fitting TRBD1. From germline, CDR1 is WNHNN and CDR2 SYGVQD (reference sequence). The CDR3 totals 15 residues. Trimming cost V 4 bases and J 0 bases; bases outside gene matches: 5. CDR3: CASSGTGQGSYEQYF. The CDR3 DNA reads as TGCGCCAGCAGTGGAACCGGACAGGGCTCCTACGAGCAGTACTTC.

The genes are TRBV29-1 and TRBJ1-5, with 7 bases fitting TRBD1. This CDR3 spans 13 amino acids. Germline CDR1 is SQVTM and CDR2 is ANQGSEA. With V trimmed by 7 bases and J by 5 bases, 8 bases remained unmatched. The CDR3 DNA reads as TGCAGCGCTTCGACAGGGTGGGATCAGCCCCAGCATTTT. Translating it yields CSASTGWDQPQHF.

The chain has TRBV5-5 and TRBJ2-5, with 10 positions matching TRBD1. This CDR3 is built from 16 residues. Germline V gene data show CDR1 as SGHKS and CDR2 as YYEKEE (reference sequence). V dropped 4 bases and J dropped 4; count of bases not matched to a gene: 10. CDR3 loop: CASSPHYRQGAETQYF. The CDR3 DNA follows: TGTGCCAGCAGCCCTCATTATAGACAGGGGGCAGAGACCCAGTACTTC.

This chain uses TRBV7-2 with TRBJ2-7, with 9 bases matching TRBD1. CDR1 SGHTA and CDR2 FQGNSA come from the germline V gene. V lost 7 bases, J lost 4 bases, and 11 bases stayed unmatched. The CDR3 has 15 residues. The CDR3 region is CASNRLPDRGYEQYF. The CDR3, as DNA: TGTGCCAGCAACCGCCTCCCAGACAGGGGGTACGAGCAGTACTTC.

The J gene is TRBJ2-2, the V gene TRBV10-1, with D uncertain. This CDR3 region has 13 residues. Trimming removed 6 bases from V and 2 bases from J, with 7 bases in between. Looked up from germline, CDR1 is WNHNN and CDR2 is SYGVQD (reference sequence). CDR3 in amino acids: CASRDTNTGELFF. The CDR3 coding sequence is TGCGCCAGCAGAGACACTAACACCGGGGAGCTGTTTTTT.

V and J are TRBV29-1 and TRBJ2-1; TRBD1 might be the D (6 bases). The germline gives CDR1 SQVTM, CDR2 ANQGSEA. Trimming pared 5 bases from V and 10 bases from J, leaving 15 bases between. There are 12 residues in the CDR3. The CDR3 is CSVYQPGDEQFF. As DNA, the CDR3 is TGCAGCGTTTACCAGCCAGGGGACGAGCAGTTCTTC.

This clone was seen once. CDR3 region: CASSSAQGYFPKNTEAFF. The DNA for the CDR3 is TGTGCCAGCAGCTCAGCCCAGGGATATTTCCCGAAAAACACTGAAGCTTTCTTT. This chain joins TRBV7-8 and TRBJ1-1; D possibly corresponds to TRBD1 (5 bases). CDR3 length: 18 amino acids. Trimming removed 4 bases at V and 2 bases at J, with 23 bases between. Germline V lookup: CDR1 SGHVS, CDR2 FQNEAQ. The whole variable domain, remainder taken from reference TRBV7-8 and TRBJ1-1, is GAGVSQSPRYKVAKRGQDVALRCDPISGHVSLFWYQQALGQGPEFLTYFQNEAQLDKSGLPSDRFFAERPEGSVSTLKIQRTQQEDSAVYLCASSSAQGYFPKNTEAFFGQGTRLTVV.